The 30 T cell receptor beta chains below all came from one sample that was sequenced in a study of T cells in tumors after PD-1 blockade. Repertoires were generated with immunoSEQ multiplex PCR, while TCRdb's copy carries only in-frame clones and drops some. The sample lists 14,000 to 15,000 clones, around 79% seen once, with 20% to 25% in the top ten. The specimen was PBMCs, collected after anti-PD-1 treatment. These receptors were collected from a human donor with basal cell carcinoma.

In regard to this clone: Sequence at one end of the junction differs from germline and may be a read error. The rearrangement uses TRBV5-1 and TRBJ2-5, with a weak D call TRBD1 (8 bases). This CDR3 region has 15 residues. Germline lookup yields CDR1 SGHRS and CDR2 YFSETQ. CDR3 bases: TGCCCCAGCACACTCAAAACAGGGGGGGGAGGGACCCAGTACTTC. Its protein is CPSTLKTGGGGTQYF.

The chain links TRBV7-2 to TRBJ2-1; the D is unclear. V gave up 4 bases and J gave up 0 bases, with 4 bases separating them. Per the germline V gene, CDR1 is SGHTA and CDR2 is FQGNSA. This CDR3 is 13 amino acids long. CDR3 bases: TGTGCCAGCAGCTCGAGCTCCTACAATGAGCAGTTCTTC. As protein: CASSSSSYNEQFF.

CDR3 loop: CAISAGRGLQETQYF. The DNA of the CDR3 is TGTGCCATCAGTGCCGGCAGGGGGCTCCAAGAGACCCAGTACTTC. This sequence joins TRBV10-3 and TRBJ2-5; 8 positions match TRBD1. J was trimmed by 1 base and V by 4 bases; bases with no gene match: 5. The CDR3 sequence is 15 residues long. In germline, CDR1 is ENHRY, CDR2 SYGVKD.

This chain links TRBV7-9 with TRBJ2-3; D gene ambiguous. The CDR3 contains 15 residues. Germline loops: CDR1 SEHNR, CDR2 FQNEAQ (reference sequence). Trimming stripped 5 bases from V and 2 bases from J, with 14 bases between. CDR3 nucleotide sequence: TGTGCCAGCAGCCCGGACCGAAGAACCACAGATACGCAGTATTTT. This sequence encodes CASSPDRRTTDTQYF.

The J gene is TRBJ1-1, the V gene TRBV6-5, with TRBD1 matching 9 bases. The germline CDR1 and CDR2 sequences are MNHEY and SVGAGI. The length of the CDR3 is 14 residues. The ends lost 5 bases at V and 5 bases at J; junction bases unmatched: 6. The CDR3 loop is CASSNPTGGTEAFF. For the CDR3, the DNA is TGTGCCAGCAGTAACCCGACAGGGGGAACTGAAGCTTTCTTT.

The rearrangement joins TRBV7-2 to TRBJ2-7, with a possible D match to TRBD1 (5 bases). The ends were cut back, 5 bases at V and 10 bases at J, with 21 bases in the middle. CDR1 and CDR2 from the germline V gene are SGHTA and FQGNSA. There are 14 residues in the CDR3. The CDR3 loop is CASSPGHHATKQYF. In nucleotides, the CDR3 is TGTGCCAGCAGCCCTGGACACCACGCTACGAAACAGTACTTC.

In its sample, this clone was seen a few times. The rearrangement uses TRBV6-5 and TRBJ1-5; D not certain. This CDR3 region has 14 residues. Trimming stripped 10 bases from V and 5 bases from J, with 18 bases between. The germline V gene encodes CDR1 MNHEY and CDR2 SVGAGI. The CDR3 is CATRGAGEYQPQHF. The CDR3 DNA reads TGTGCCACACGAGGAGCAGGAGAGTATCAGCCCCAGCATTTT.

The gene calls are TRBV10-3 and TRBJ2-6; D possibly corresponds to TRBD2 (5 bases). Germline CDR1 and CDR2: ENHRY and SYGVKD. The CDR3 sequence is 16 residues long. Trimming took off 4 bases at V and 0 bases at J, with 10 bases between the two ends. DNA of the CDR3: TGTGCCATCAGTGGAAACGGGGTCTCTGGGGCCAACGTCCTGACTTTC. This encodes CAISGNGVSGANVLTF.

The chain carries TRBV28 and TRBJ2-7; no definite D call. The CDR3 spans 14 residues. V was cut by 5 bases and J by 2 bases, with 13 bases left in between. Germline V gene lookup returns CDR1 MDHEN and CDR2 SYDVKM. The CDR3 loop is CASSPTTPTYEQYF. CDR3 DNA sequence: TGTGCCAGCAGTCCGACAACTCCAACCTACGAGCAGTACTTC.

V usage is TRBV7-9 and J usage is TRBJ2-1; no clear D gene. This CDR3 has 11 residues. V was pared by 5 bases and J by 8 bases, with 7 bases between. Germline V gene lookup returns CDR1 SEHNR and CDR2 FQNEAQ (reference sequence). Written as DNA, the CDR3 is TGTGCCAGCAGCCAAGAATATGAGCAGTTCTTC. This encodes CASSQEYEQFF.

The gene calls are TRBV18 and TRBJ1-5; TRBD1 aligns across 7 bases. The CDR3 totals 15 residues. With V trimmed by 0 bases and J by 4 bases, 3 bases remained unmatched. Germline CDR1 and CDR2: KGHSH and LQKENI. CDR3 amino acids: CASSPPTGTNQPQHF. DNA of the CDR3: TGTGCCAGCTCACCACCGACAGGGACTAATCAGCCCCAGCATTTT.

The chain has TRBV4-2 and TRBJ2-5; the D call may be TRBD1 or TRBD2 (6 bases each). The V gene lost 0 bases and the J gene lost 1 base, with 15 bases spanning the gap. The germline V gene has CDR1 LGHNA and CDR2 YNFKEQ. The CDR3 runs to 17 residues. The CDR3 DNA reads TGTGCCAGCAGCCAAGAGGCAAGGGGGGCGACCCAAGAGACCCAGTACTTC. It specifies CASSQEARGATQETQYF.

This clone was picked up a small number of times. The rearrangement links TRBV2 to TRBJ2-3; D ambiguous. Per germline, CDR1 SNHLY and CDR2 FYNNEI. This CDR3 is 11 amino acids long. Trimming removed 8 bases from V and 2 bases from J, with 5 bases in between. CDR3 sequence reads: CASGSTDTQYF. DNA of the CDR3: TGTGCCAGCGGGTCCACAGATACGCAGTATTTT. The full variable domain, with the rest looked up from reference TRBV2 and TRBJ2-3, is EPEVTQTPSHQVTQMGQEVILRCVPISNHLYFYWYRQILGQKVEFLVSFYNNEISEKSEIFDDQFSVERPDGSNFTLKIRSTKLEDSAMYFCASGSTDTQYFGPGTRLTVL.

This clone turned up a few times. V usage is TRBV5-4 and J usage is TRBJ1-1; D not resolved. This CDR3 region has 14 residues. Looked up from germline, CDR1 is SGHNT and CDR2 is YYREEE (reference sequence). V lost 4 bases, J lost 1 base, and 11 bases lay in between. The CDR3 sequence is CASSRDFWNTEAFF. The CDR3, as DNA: TGTGCCAGCAGCCGGGATTTTTGGAACACTGAAGCTTTCTTT.

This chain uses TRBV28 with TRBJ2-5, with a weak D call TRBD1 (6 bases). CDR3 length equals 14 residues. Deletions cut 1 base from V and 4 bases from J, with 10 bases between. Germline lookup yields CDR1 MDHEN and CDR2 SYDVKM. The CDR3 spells CASSLSTGGETQYF. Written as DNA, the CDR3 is TGTGCCAGCAGTTTATCGACAGGAGGAGAGACCCAGTACTTC.

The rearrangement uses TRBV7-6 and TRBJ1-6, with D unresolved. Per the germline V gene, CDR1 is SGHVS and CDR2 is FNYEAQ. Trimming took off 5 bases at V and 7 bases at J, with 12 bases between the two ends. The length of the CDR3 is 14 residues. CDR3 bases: TGTGCCAGCAGCCCCGGGAACTGGAATTCACCCCTCCACTTT. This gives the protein CASSPGNWNSPLHF.

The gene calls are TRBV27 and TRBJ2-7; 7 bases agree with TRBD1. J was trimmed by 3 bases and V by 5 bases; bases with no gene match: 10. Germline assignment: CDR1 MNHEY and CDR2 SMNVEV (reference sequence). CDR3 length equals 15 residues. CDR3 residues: CASSPPGTVIYEQYF. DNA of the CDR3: TGTGCCAGCAGTCCCCCCGGGACAGTGATCTACGAGCAGTACTTC.

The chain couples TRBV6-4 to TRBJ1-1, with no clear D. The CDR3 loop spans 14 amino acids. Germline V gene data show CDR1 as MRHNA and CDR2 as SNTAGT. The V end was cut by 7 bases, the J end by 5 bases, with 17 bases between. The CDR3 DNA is TGTGCCAGCACCTGGGTGGGGAGTGAGACTGAAGCTTTCTTT. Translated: CASTWVGSETEAFF.

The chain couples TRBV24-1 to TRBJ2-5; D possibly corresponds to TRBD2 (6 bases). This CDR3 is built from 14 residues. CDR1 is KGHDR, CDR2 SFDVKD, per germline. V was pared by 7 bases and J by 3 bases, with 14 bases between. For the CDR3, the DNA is TGTGCCACCAGGGGGGACTCATCGGAAGAGACCCAGTACTTC. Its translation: CATRGDSSEETQYF.

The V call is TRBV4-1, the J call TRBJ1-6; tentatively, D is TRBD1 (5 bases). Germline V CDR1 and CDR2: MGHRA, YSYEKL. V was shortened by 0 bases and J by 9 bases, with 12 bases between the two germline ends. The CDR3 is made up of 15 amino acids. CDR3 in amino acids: CASSQDSGGGSPLHF. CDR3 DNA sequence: TGCGCCAGCAGCCAAGATTCGGGGGGAGGTTCACCCCTCCACTTT.

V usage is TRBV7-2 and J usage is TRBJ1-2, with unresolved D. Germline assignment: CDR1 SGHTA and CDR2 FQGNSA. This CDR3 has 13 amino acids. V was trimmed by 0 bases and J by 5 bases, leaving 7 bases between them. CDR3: CASSLANGYGYTF. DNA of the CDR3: TGTGCCAGCAGCTTAGCAAACGGGTATGGCTACACCTTC.

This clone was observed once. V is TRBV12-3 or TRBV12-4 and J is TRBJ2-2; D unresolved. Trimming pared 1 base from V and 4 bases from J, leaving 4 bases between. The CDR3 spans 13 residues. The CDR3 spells CASSLVPTGELFF. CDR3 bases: TGTGCCAGCAGTTTAGTCCCCACCGGGGAGCTGTTTTTT.

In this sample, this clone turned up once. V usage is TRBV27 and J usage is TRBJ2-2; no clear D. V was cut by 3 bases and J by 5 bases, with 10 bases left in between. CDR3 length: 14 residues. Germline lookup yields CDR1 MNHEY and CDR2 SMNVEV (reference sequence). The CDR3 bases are TGTGCCAGCAGTTTCTGGGTGGGAACCGGGGAGCTGTTTTTT. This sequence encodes CASSFWVGTGELFF.

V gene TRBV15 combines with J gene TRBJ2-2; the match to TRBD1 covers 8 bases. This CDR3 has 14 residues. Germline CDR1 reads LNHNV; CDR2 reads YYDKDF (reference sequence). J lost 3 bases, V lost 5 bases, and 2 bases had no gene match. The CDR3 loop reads CATSLTGDTGELFF. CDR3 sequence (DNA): TGTGCCACCAGCCTGACAGGGGACACCGGGGAGCTGTTTTTT.

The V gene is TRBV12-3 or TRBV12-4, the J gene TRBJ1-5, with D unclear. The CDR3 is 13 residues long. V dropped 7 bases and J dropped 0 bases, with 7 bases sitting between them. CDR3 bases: TGTGCCAGCACCCAGTATAGCAATCAGCCCCAGCATTTT. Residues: CASTQYSNQPQHF.

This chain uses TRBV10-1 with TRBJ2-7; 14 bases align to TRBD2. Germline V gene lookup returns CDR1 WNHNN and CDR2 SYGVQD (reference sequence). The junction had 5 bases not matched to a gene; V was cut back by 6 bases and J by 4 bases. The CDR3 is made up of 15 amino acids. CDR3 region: CASRSTSGGGYEQYF. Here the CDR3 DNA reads TGCGCCAGCAGATCGACTAGCGGGGGGGGATACGAGCAGTACTTC.

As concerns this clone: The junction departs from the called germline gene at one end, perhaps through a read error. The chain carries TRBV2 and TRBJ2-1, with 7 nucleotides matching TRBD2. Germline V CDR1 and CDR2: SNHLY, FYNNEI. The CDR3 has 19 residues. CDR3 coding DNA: TGTCCCAGCAGTGAAGGGTGGGCGGGGGTGGGGAGCTCCTACAATGAGCAGTTCTTC. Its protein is CPSSEGWAGVGSSYNEQFF.

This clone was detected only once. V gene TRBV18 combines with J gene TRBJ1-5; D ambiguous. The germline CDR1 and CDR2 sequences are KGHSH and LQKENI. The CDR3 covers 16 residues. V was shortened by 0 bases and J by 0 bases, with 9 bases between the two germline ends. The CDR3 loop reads CASSPPHRNSNQPQHF. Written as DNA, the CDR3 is TGTGCCAGCTCACCACCGCACAGAAATAGCAATCAGCCCCAGCATTTT.

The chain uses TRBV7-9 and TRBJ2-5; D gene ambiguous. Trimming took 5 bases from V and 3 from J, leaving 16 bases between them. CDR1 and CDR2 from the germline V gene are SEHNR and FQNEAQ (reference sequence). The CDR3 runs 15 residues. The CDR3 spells CASSAVGRKEETQYF. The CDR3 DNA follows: TGTGCCAGCAGCGCGGTCGGTCGGAAAGAAGAGACCCAGTACTTC.

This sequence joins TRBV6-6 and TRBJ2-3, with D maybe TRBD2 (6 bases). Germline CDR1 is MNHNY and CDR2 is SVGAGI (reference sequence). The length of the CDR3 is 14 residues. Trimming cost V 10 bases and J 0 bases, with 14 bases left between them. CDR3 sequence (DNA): TGTGCCACCATGGGACTCTCTAGCACAGATACGCAGTATTTT. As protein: CATMGLSSTDTQYF.